Below are 24 T cell receptor beta chains sequenced from a single sample in a study of Ad26.COV2.S vaccination and SARS-CoV-2 variants. Treatment: some 20 received Ad26.COV2.S at low or high dose, single or two shots; roughly five received placebo; per-sample allocation not given. It was on day 63 after the first vaccine or placebo injection that samples were taken. This table comes from immunoSEQ multiplex PCR, and its TCRdb copy is limited to in-frame clones, with some not included. This sample has around 340,000 clones, with about 87% found just once. This material consisted of peripheral blood, taken in a trial of Ad26.COV2.S vaccine versus placebo. Source of these receptors: a person between 18 and 65 years old who received the Ad26.COV2.S COVID-19 vaccine or a placebo.

The chain combines TRBV11-2 with TRBJ2-7; unclear D gene. V dropped 4 bases and J dropped 2 bases, with 6 bases sitting between them. The CDR3 totals 12 residues. The germline V gene has CDR1 SGHAT and CDR2 FQNNGV. The CDR3 coding sequence is TGTGCCAGCAGCTCTCTAACCTACGAGCAGTACTTC. It translates to CASSSLTYEQYF.

This rearrangement joins TRBV2 to TRBJ1-6; no definite D call. The CDR3 has 16 amino acids. V lost 1 base to trimming and J lost 2 bases, with 9 bases between them. From germline, CDR1 is SNHLY and CDR2 FYNNEI. DNA for the CDR3: TGTGCCAGCAGTGAAGACCCCAGGCCCTATAATTCACCCCTCCACTTT. It yields the protein CASSEDPRPYNSPLHF. The whole variable domain, remainder taken from reference TRBV2 and TRBJ1-6, is EPEVTQTPSHQVTQMGQEVILRCVPISNHLYFYWYRQILGQKVEFLVSFYNNEISEKSEIFDDQFSVERPDGSNFTLKIRSTKLEDSAMYFCASSEDPRPYNSPLHFGNGTRLTVT.

This chain connects TRBV10-1 to TRBJ2-6, with a possible D match to TRBD1 (6 bases). From germline, CDR1 is WNHNN and CDR2 SYGVQD (reference sequence). Deletions cut 6 bases from V and 1 base from J, with 10 bases between. This CDR3 is 15 amino acids long. DNA of the CDR3: TGCGCCAGCAGAATACAGGGTTCTGGGGCCAACGTCCTGACTTTC. Translation: CASRIQGSGANVLTF.

The chain combines TRBV30 with TRBJ2-3, with a weak D call TRBD2 (7 bases). Trimming removed 1 base at V and 6 bases at J, with 20 bases between. Germline V CDR1 and CDR2: GTSNPN, SVGIG (reference sequence). The CDR3 has 16 residues. The CDR3 sequence: CAWSASRGGHDDTQYF. CDR3 nucleotides: TGTGCCTGGAGTGCTAGCCGCGGGGGCCACGACGATACGCAGTATTTT.

The rearrangement uses TRBV6-5 and TRBJ2-7, with a tentative D call TRBD1 (5 bases). Per germline, CDR1 MNHEY and CDR2 SVGAGI. V was clipped by 5 bases and J by 4 bases, with 6 bases between them. This CDR3 region has 11 residues. CDR3 in amino acids: CASSRGYEQYF. In DNA form, the CDR3 reads TGTGCCAGCAGTAGGGGTTACGAGCAGTACTTC.

The J gene is TRBJ2-1, the V gene TRBV27, with 7 bases that match TRBD1. The V segment lost 2 bases and the J segment 1 base; nucleotides outside the gene matches: 11. This CDR3 contains 18 residues. Germline V lookup: CDR1 MNHEY, CDR2 SMNVEV (reference sequence). This chain's CDR3 is CASSLLPFTGASYNEQFF. In DNA, the CDR3 is TGTGCCAGCAGTTTACTCCCTTTCACAGGGGCGTCCTACAATGAGCAGTTCTTC.

This chain joins TRBV4-1 and TRBJ2-7; the D call may be TRBD1 or TRBD2 (5 bases each). The CDR3 covers 20 residues. Germline lookup yields CDR1 MGHRA and CDR2 YSYEKL. Trimming took 0 bases from V and 0 from J, leaving 24 bases between them. This CDR3 is CASSQDALPIQGRHSYEQYF. The CDR3 DNA follows: TGCGCCAGCAGCCAAGACGCACTGCCTATTCAGGGACGACACTCCTACGAGCAGTACTTC.

This sequence joins TRBV28 and TRBJ1-2; a possible D gene is TRBD1 (5 bases). The V end lost 4 bases, the J end lost 1 base, and 13 bases lay between the germline ends. CDR3 length equals 15 residues. The V gene's germline CDR1 is MDHEN and CDR2 SYDVKM. In DNA, the CDR3 is TGTGCCAGCAGTTCCCAGGGAGGGTATAACTATGGCTACACCTTC. Translated, it gives CASSSQGGYNYGYTF.

The J gene is TRBJ2-7, the V gene TRBV29-1; TRBD1 agrees at 7 bases. There are 15 residues in the CDR3. V shed 6 bases and J 3 bases; nucleotides not matched to a gene: 14. Germline V gives CDR1 SQVTM, CDR2 ANQGSEA. The CDR3 DNA reads as TGCAGCGTCGACCCGGGGCAGGGGGTAGGCTACGAGCAGTACTTC. Encoded protein: CSVDPGQGVGYEQYF.

V is TRBV5-1 and J is TRBJ2-2, with D possibly TRBD2 on 6 matching bases. The CDR3 length is 18 residues. Germline V gene sequence: CDR1 SGHRS, CDR2 YFSETQ. V gave up 4 bases and J gave up 4 bases, with 23 bases separating them. CDR3: CASSLTTTSRPVTGELFF. In DNA, the CDR3 is TGCGCCAGCAGCCTTACTACTACTAGCAGACCGGTCACCGGGGAGCTGTTTTTT.

In this sample, this clone turned up once. V is TRBV7-3 and J is TRBJ1-2; TRBD1 matches 8 bases. CDR1 and CDR2 from the germline V gene are SGHTA and FQGTGA. J lost 4 bases, V lost 5 bases, and 12 bases had no gene match. The CDR3 runs to 16 residues. For the CDR3, the DNA is TGTGCCAGCAGCCCACGGACAGGGTTAAAACCCTATGGCTACACCTTC. Encoded protein: CASSPRTGLKPYGYTF. Together with reference TRBV7-3 and TRBJ1-2, the CDR3 gives the full variable domain: GAGVSQTPSNKVTEKGKYVELRCDPISGHTALYWYRQSLGQGPEFLIYFQGTGAADDSGLPNDRFFAVRPEGSVSTLKIQRTERGDSAVYLCASSPRTGLKPYGYTFGSGTRLTVV.

V gene TRBV4-1 combines with J gene TRBJ2-7, with D perhaps TRBD2 (5 bases). In germline, CDR1 is MGHRA, CDR2 YSYEKL. V was cut by 0 bases and J by 3 bases, with 9 bases left in between. This CDR3 is 14 amino acids long. The CDR3 region has the DNA TGCGCCAGCAGCCAAGATTTCGGGGTCTACGAGCAGTACTTC. Encoded protein: CASSQDFGVYEQYF.

The chain has TRBV30 and TRBJ2-5, with 7 bases identical to TRBD2. After removal of 2 bases from V and 3 bases from J, the junction contained 9 bases not matched to a gene. This CDR3 has 15 amino acids. The germline gives CDR1 GTSNPN, CDR2 SVGIG (reference sequence). The CDR3 DNA reads TGTGCCTGGAGTTTGGGAGCGGGATTGAAAGAGACCCAGTACTTC. Translation: CAWSLGAGLKETQYF.

This clone occurred once. The gene calls are TRBV30 and TRBJ1-4; no reliable D call. The CDR3 is 13 amino acids. V was cut by 2 bases and J by 5 bases, with 9 bases left in between. Germline V gene lookup returns CDR1 GTSNPN and CDR2 SVGIG (reference sequence). The CDR3 is CAWSLFKNEKLFF. DNA for the CDR3: TGTGCCTGGAGTCTCTTCAAGAATGAAAAACTGTTTTTT.

The chain has TRBV4-1 and TRBJ2-3; perhaps TRBD2 as D (7 bases). Germline assignment: CDR1 MGHRA and CDR2 YSYEKL. Trimming removed 3 bases at V and 2 bases at J, with 18 bases between. The CDR3 consists of 17 residues. The CDR3 region has the DNA TGCGCCAGCAGCCAGTTTGGGGGGGGCGGGAACACAGATACGCAGTATTTT. This encodes CASSQFGGGGNTDTQYF.

This clone was picked up one time. The chain joins TRBV19 to TRBJ2-1; 7 bases align to TRBD2. The CDR3 consists of 13 residues. Trimming took 7 bases from V and 7 from J; bases not matched to a gene: 7. Germline CDR1 LNHDA, CDR2 SQIVND (reference sequence). CDR3 region: CASNSGLGNEQFF. In DNA, the CDR3 is TGTGCCAGTAATTCAGGACTAGGAAATGAGCAGTTCTTC.

The chain joins TRBV7-8 to TRBJ2-3; D might be TRBD1 or TRBD2, each matching 5 bases. Trimming stripped 1 base from V and 7 bases from J, with 12 bases between. The germline V gene encodes CDR1 SGHVS and CDR2 FQNEAQ. There are 14 residues in the CDR3. The CDR3 bases are TGTGCCAGCAGCTTAGTGGGGGTCCCAAATACGCAGTATTTT. Translating it yields CASSLVGVPNTQYF.

A note on this clone: The sample carries other DNA sequences with the same CDR3. The CDR3 DNA reads as TGTGCCAGCAGCGTAGAGGGTAACTATGGCTACACCTTC. Encoded protein: CASSVEGNYGYTF. The chain employs TRBV9 and TRBJ1-2; D call uncertain. This CDR3 has 13 residues. Germline loops: CDR1 SGDLS, CDR2 YYNGEE. The V gene lost 0 bases and the J gene lost 1 base, with 4 bases spanning the gap.

The chain carries TRBV30 and TRBJ2-5; TRBD1 is a possible D gene (5 bases). In germline, CDR1 is GTSNPN, CDR2 SVGIG (reference sequence). V was clipped by 0 bases and J by 0 bases, with 14 bases between them. The CDR3 extends over 16 amino acids. In nucleotides, the CDR3 is TGTGCCTGGAGTGTAAGGCTTTTGACAGACCAAGAGACCCAGTACTTC. Protein sequence: CAWSVRLLTDQETQYF.

The V and J genes are TRBV19 and TRBJ2-2, with 7 bases identical to TRBD2. This CDR3 has 15 amino acids. The germline V gene encodes CDR1 LNHDA and CDR2 SQIVND (reference sequence). With 6 bases clipped from V and 0 bases from J, the junction kept 4 bases outside the gene matches. CDR3 DNA: TGTGCCAGTAGGCAGCGGGAATCGAACACCGGGGAGCTGTTTTTT. Translating gives CASRQRESNTGELFF.

The genes are TRBV27 and TRBJ2-5, with D tentatively TRBD1 (6 bases). The CDR3 contains 15 residues. V gave up 6 bases and J gave up 1 base, with 15 bases separating them. The germline CDR1 and CDR2 sequences are MNHEY and SMNVEV (reference sequence). This CDR3 reads CASRVMDSAQETQYF. Written as DNA, the CDR3 is TGTGCCAGCAGAGTAATGGACAGCGCCCAAGAGACCCAGTACTTC.

The V and J genes are TRBV28 and TRBJ1-2, with a weak D call TRBD1 (6 bases). V lost 11 bases and J lost 1, with 17 bases in between. Germline V CDR1 and CDR2: MDHEN, SYDVKM. The CDR3 length is 14 residues. CDR3 sequence (DNA): TGTGCCGCAGGGGTGGGAACCCTTAACTATGGCTACACCTTC. Translated: CAAGVGTLNYGYTF.

This chain joins TRBV7-6 and TRBJ1-3; no firm D call. Germline V gives CDR1 SGHVS, CDR2 FNYEAQ. CDR3 length: 13 amino acids. The germline V and J ends were trimmed by 5 bases and 4 bases, with 9 bases remaining between them. The CDR3 spells CASSPNEGNTIYF. CDR3 nucleotides: TGTGCCAGCAGCCCAAACGAAGGAAACACCATATATTTT.

V is TRBV15 and J is TRBJ1-2; tentatively, D is TRBD1 (5 bases). CDR3 size: 13 residues. Trimming stripped 3 bases from V and 8 bases from J, with 13 bases between. Germline V gene data show CDR1 as LNHNV and CDR2 as YYDKDF (reference sequence). In DNA form, the CDR3 reads TGTGCCACCAGCAGCGGTAGACAGCTGGGCTACACCTTC. Its protein product is CATSSGRQLGYTF.